These T cell receptor beta chains were read from a single sample in a study of a mutant IDH1 vaccine in newly diagnosed glioma. The repertoire was sequenced with immunoSEQ multiplex PCR; TCRdb's copy has only in-frame clones and lacks some. The repertoire holds 82,000 or so clones, with 85% as singletons. These receptors have no identified antigens. Sequenced here: PBMCs, sampled from a glioma patient whose treatment included an IDH1 peptide vaccine. These TCRs come from a man aged 25 to 45 with glioma. Some clones in this sample may be carry-over from other donors' samples. Both conserved end residues are part of each CDR3. Each record gives: CDR3 DNA, CDR3 protein, V gene, D gene, clone size, CDR3 length, J gene. The D gene is left open where the match is weak. The size entry is marked missing in some rows and otherwise reads once, few, many or a size class.

cdr3_nt: TGTGCCAGCAGCGTAGGACGGACTAGCGGATTAGAGACCCAGTACTTC
cdr3_aa: CASSVGRTSGLETQYF
v_call: TRBV9
d_call: TRBD2
clone_size: -
cdr3_length: 16
j_call: TRBJ2-5

cdr3_nt: TGTGCCTGGCGTGAGGATGTGAACACTGAAGCTTTCTTT
cdr3_aa: CAWREDVNTEAFF
v_call: TRBV30
d_call: -
clone_size: -
cdr3_length: 13
j_call: TRBJ1-1

cdr3_nt: TGTGCCAGCAGTACGGGGAATCAGCCCCAGCATTTT
cdr3_aa: CASSTGNQPQHF
v_call: TRBV6-5
d_call: -
clone_size: -
cdr3_length: 12
j_call: TRBJ1-5

cdr3_nt: TGTGCCAGCAGCTTTGGGACACAAACCTACGAGCAGTACTTC
cdr3_aa: CASSFGTQTYEQYF
v_call: TRBV7-2
d_call: -
clone_size: -
cdr3_length: 14
j_call: TRBJ2-7

cdr3_nt: TGTGCCAGCAGATCGGGAGGCGGGAACACCGGGGAGCTGTTTTTT
cdr3_aa: CASRSGGGNTGELFF
v_call: TRBV7-9
d_call: TRBD2
clone_size: -
cdr3_length: 15
j_call: TRBJ2-2

cdr3_nt: TGTGCCAGCAGTGAATTTGGGTCGCGGGGCACTGAAGCTTTCTTT
cdr3_aa: CASSEFGSRGTEAFF
v_call: TRBV25-1
d_call: -
clone_size: -
cdr3_length: 15
j_call: TRBJ1-1

cdr3_nt: TGTGCCAGCAGTGAACCCTCGGACAGGGGCAACACTGAAGCTTTCTTT
cdr3_aa: CASSEPSDRGNTEAFF
v_call: TRBV9
d_call: TRBD1
clone_size: few
cdr3_length: 16
j_call: TRBJ1-1

cdr3_nt: TGTGCCAGCAGCTTGGTCGGCACCAGCTCTGGAAACACCATATATTTT
cdr3_aa: CASSLVGTSSGNTIYF
v_call: TRBV5-8
d_call: -
clone_size: -
cdr3_length: 16
j_call: TRBJ1-3

cdr3_nt: TGCGCCAGCAGCTTGTCGGACAGGGTCCCCTACGAGCAGTACTTC
cdr3_aa: CASSLSDRVPYEQYF
v_call: TRBV5-1
d_call: TRBD1
clone_size: -
cdr3_length: 15
j_call: TRBJ2-7

cdr3_nt: TGTGCCAGCAGCCACGGCGACAGCGAGAACACTGAAGCTTTCTTT
cdr3_aa: CASSHGDSENTEAFF
v_call: TRBV9
d_call: -
clone_size: -
cdr3_length: 15
j_call: TRBJ1-1

cdr3_nt: TGCGCCAGCAGTTCTCAGGGGGGGGAGACCCAGTACTTC
cdr3_aa: CASSSQGGETQYF
v_call: TRBV10-2
d_call: -
clone_size: once
cdr3_length: 13
j_call: TRBJ2-5

cdr3_nt: TGTGCCAGCTCACCACCGAGTTTCGCTAGCTCCTACAATGAGCAGTTCTTC
cdr3_aa: CASSPPSFASSYNEQFF
v_call: TRBV18
d_call: -
clone_size: once
cdr3_length: 17
j_call: TRBJ2-1

cdr3_nt: TGTGCCAGCAGCTTAGAACCCTATGGCTACACCTTC
cdr3_aa: CASSLEPYGYTF
v_call: TRBV11-2
d_call: -
clone_size: -
cdr3_length: 12
j_call: TRBJ1-2

cdr3_nt: TGCGCCAGCAACTTGTACAGCGACACAGCCTACGAGCAGTACTTC
cdr3_aa: CASNLYSDTAYEQYF
v_call: TRBV5-1
d_call: -
clone_size: once
cdr3_length: 15
j_call: TRBJ2-7

cdr3_nt: TGTGCCAGCTCACCTACGGGACGTCAATCTGGAAACACCATATATTTT
cdr3_aa: CASSPTGRQSGNTIYF
v_call: TRBV18
d_call: -
clone_size: -
cdr3_length: 16
j_call: TRBJ1-3

cdr3_nt: TGTGAGACTAAGACCTACCGGGGGATTAGGCACACTGAAGCTTTCTTT
cdr3_aa: CETKTYRGIRHTEAFF
v_call: TRBV28
d_call: -
clone_size: -
cdr3_length: 16
j_call: TRBJ1-1

cdr3_nt: TGTGCCAGCAGTTTTTGGGGAATGGGCAATCAGCCCCAGCATTTT
cdr3_aa: CASSFWGMGNQPQHF
v_call: TRBV27
d_call: -
clone_size: -
cdr3_length: 15
j_call: TRBJ1-5

cdr3_nt: TGTGCCAGCAGCCCCCGGACAGGGTCGGCTGAAGCTTTCTTT
cdr3_aa: CASSPRTGSAEAFF
v_call: TRBV7-2
d_call: TRBD1
clone_size: once
cdr3_length: 14
j_call: TRBJ1-1

cdr3_nt: TGTGCCAGCAGTTTATTAGGTAGCGGGAGAGCCGATACGCAGTATTTT
cdr3_aa: CASSLLGSGRADTQYF
v_call: TRBV28
d_call: TRBD2
clone_size: -
cdr3_length: 16
j_call: TRBJ2-3

cdr3_nt: TGCAGCGCGAGCGGGGGGGCCGGAAATGAGCAGTTCTTC
cdr3_aa: CSASGGAGNEQFF
v_call: TRBV29-1
d_call: TRBD2
clone_size: -
cdr3_length: 13
j_call: TRBJ2-1

cdr3_nt: TGTGCCTGGAAAGTTCCGGGGGGCCTAACAGATACGCAGTATTTT
cdr3_aa: CAWKVPGGLTDTQYF
v_call: TRBV30
d_call: -
clone_size: -
cdr3_length: 15
j_call: TRBJ2-3

cdr3_nt: TGTGCCAGTATGAGGGACTTGGGGCTAGCGGGAGTTGAGCAGTTCTTC
cdr3_aa: CASMRDLGLAGVEQFF
v_call: TRBV19
d_call: TRBD2
clone_size: -
cdr3_length: 16
j_call: TRBJ2-1

cdr3_nt: TGTGCCAGCAGCGCCCACAGGGTCCTTAGCACAGATACGCAGTATTTT
cdr3_aa: CASSAHRVLSTDTQYF
v_call: TRBV25-1
d_call: -
clone_size: once
cdr3_length: 16
j_call: TRBJ2-3

cdr3_nt: TGTGCCAGCAGCAAAAAAGCGGGACAGGGTTACACTGAAGCTTTCTTT
cdr3_aa: CASSKKAGQGYTEAFF
v_call: TRBV21-1
d_call: -
clone_size: -
cdr3_length: 16
j_call: TRBJ1-1

cdr3_nt: TGTGCCACCAGCAGAGACAGGGGCAATCAGCCCCAGCATTTT
cdr3_aa: CATSRDRGNQPQHF
v_call: TRBV15
d_call: -
clone_size: -
cdr3_length: 14
j_call: TRBJ1-5

cdr3_nt: TGTGCCAGCTCGGTGGGTAGCGTGAATGAGCAGTTCTTC
cdr3_aa: CASSVGSVNEQFF
v_call: TRBV5-4
d_call: -
clone_size: -
cdr3_length: 13
j_call: TRBJ2-1

cdr3_nt: TGTGCCAGCAGCCGGGTACCAACGGGGGATACGCAGTATTTT
cdr3_aa: CASSRVPTGDTQYF
v_call: TRBV11-2
d_call: -
clone_size: once
cdr3_length: 14
j_call: TRBJ2-3

cdr3_nt: TGCGCCAGCAGCCAAGCCCCCAACAGGGGGGGGTATCATAGCACCTTC
cdr3_aa: CASSQAPNRGGYHSTF
v_call: TRBV4-1
d_call: TRBD1
clone_size: -
cdr3_length: 16
j_call: TRBJ1-2

cdr3_nt: TGTGCCAGCAGTTTAGGGGGTCAGCCCCAGCATTTT
cdr3_aa: CASSLGGQPQHF
v_call: TRBV28
d_call: -
clone_size: -
cdr3_length: 12
j_call: TRBJ1-5

cdr3_nt: TGTGCTAGTGGCATACAGGGGGGGACTGAAGCTTTCTTT
cdr3_aa: CASGIQGGTEAFF
v_call: TRBV12-5
d_call: TRBD1
clone_size: -
cdr3_length: 13
j_call: TRBJ1-1

cdr3_nt: TGTGCCAGTACCACAGGGGAGAGAAGCTTCGGAGATACGCAGTATTTT
cdr3_aa: CASTTGERSFGDTQYF
v_call: TRBV19
d_call: TRBD1
clone_size: -
cdr3_length: 16
j_call: TRBJ2-3

cdr3_nt: TGCACCAGCAGCACCTCGGCTAAACAAGAGACCCAGTACTTC
cdr3_aa: CTSSTSAKQETQYF
v_call: TRBV1
d_call: -
clone_size: once
cdr3_length: 14
j_call: TRBJ2-5

cdr3_nt: TGTGCCAGCAGCGCCACTAGCGGTCCTGACTACGAGCAGTACTTC
cdr3_aa: CASSATSGPDYEQYF
v_call: TRBV9
d_call: TRBD2
clone_size: -
cdr3_length: 15
j_call: TRBJ2-7

cdr3_nt: TGCGCCAGCAGCCAGCCTGCCGGGACAGGGGTCTACAATGAGCAGTTCTTC
cdr3_aa: CASSQPAGTGVYNEQFF
v_call: TRBV4-1
d_call: TRBD1
clone_size: -
cdr3_length: 17
j_call: TRBJ2-1

cdr3_nt: TGTGCCAGCAGCTTAGAGGGGGATTACTATGGCTACACCTTC
cdr3_aa: CASSLEGDYYGYTF
v_call: TRBV7-9
d_call: -
clone_size: -
cdr3_length: 14
j_call: TRBJ1-2

cdr3_nt: TGTGCCAGCAGTTTAGCCCGTCGTCTTATCTATGGCTACACCTTC
cdr3_aa: CASSLARRLIYGYTF
v_call: TRBV28
d_call: -
clone_size: -
cdr3_length: 15
j_call: TRBJ1-2

cdr3_nt: TGTGTCGGGAGGGGGGGGCCCACAGATACGCAGTATTTT
cdr3_aa: CVGRGGPTDTQYF
v_call: TRBV2
d_call: TRBD2
clone_size: -
cdr3_length: 13
j_call: TRBJ2-3

cdr3_nt: TGCGCCAGCAGCTTGCGGGCGGACACTGAAGCTTTCTTT
cdr3_aa: CASSLRADTEAFF
v_call: TRBV5-1
d_call: -
clone_size: -
cdr3_length: 13
j_call: TRBJ1-1

cdr3_nt: TGTGCCAGTAGGATCGAGGGGAGCAATCAGCCCCAGCATTTT
cdr3_aa: CASRIEGSNQPQHF
v_call: TRBV19
d_call: -
clone_size: -
cdr3_length: 14
j_call: TRBJ1-5

cdr3_nt: TGTGCCAGCAGTCCCCTCGGGTCAGCTTATGGCTACACCTTC
cdr3_aa: CASSPLGSAYGYTF
v_call: TRBV6-5
d_call: -
clone_size: few
cdr3_length: 14
j_call: TRBJ1-2

cdr3_nt: TGTGCCAGCGGACGGACAGGGTACGAGCAGTACTTC
cdr3_aa: CASGRTGYEQYF
v_call: TRBV2
d_call: TRBD1
clone_size: few
cdr3_length: 12
j_call: TRBJ2-7

cdr3_nt: TGTGCCAGCAAAGGAGGCGGCGAGCAGTACTTC
cdr3_aa: CASKGGGEQYF
v_call: TRBV2
d_call: -
clone_size: -
cdr3_length: 11
j_call: TRBJ2-7

cdr3_nt: TGCAGCGTTGAACGGGGAGGGAACACTGAAGCTTTCTTT
cdr3_aa: CSVERGGNTEAFF
v_call: TRBV29-1
d_call: -
clone_size: few
cdr3_length: 13
j_call: TRBJ1-1

cdr3_nt: TGTGCTAGTGGTCCCCCCAGGGGACAGGGTTGGAATCAGCCCCAGCATTTT
cdr3_aa: CASGPPRGQGWNQPQHF
v_call: TRBV12-5
d_call: TRBD1
clone_size: -
cdr3_length: 17
j_call: TRBJ1-5

cdr3_nt: TGTGCCAGCAGGTGGGGGGGACCGAACACCGGGGAGCTGTTTTTT
cdr3_aa: CASRWGGPNTGELFF
v_call: TRBV7-8
d_call: TRBD2
clone_size: -
cdr3_length: 15
j_call: TRBJ2-2

cdr3_nt: TGTGCCAGCAGCTTGAGGATTCACCGAAAACCCAGGTACGAGCAGTACTTC
cdr3_aa: CASSLRIHRKPRYEQYF
v_call: TRBV5-6
d_call: -
clone_size: -
cdr3_length: 17
j_call: TRBJ2-7

cdr3_nt: TGTGCCAGCAGCCTCGAGGGCGGCCAGCCCCAGCATTTT
cdr3_aa: CASSLEGGQPQHF
v_call: TRBV11-2
d_call: -
clone_size: -
cdr3_length: 13
j_call: TRBJ1-5

cdr3_nt: TGTGCCAGCAGTAGTTTTTCGTTCGATTTCTTT
cdr3_aa: CASSSFSFDFF
v_call: TRBV2
d_call: -
clone_size: few
cdr3_length: 11
j_call: TRBJ1-1

cdr3_nt: TGTGCCAGCAGTTACAGGGTTGGAAACACCATATATTTT
cdr3_aa: CASSYRVGNTIYF
v_call: TRBV2
d_call: -
clone_size: -
cdr3_length: 13
j_call: TRBJ1-3

cdr3_nt: TGTGCCAGCAGCGCGGCGGGCGGGAGCTCCTACGAGCAGTACTTC
cdr3_aa: CASSAAGGSSYEQYF
v_call: TRBV5-4
d_call: TRBD2
clone_size: -
cdr3_length: 15
j_call: TRBJ2-7

cdr3_nt: TGTGCCATCAGTGGCCGGGACAGTTCCTACGAGCAGTACTTC
cdr3_aa: CAISGRDSSYEQYF
v_call: TRBV10-3
d_call: TRBD1
clone_size: -
cdr3_length: 14
j_call: TRBJ2-7

cdr3_nt: TGTGCCAGCAGCTTTTCTGGAAACACCATATATTTT
cdr3_aa: CASSFSGNTIYF
v_call: TRBV7-9
d_call: -
clone_size: -
cdr3_length: 12
j_call: TRBJ1-3

cdr3_nt: TGTGCCAGCAGCTTATCCGGACGTTACACTGAAGCTTTCTTT
cdr3_aa: CASSLSGRYTEAFF
v_call: TRBV7-8
d_call: -
clone_size: few
cdr3_length: 14
j_call: TRBJ1-1

cdr3_nt: TGCGCCAGCAGTGAGTATGGGACTAGCGGGAGTGGAGGCACAGATACGCAGTATTTT
cdr3_aa: CASSEYGTSGSGGTDTQYF
v_call: TRBV10-1
d_call: TRBD2
clone_size: -
cdr3_length: 19
j_call: TRBJ2-3

cdr3_nt: TGTGCCAGCAGCGTAGGTGGAGAGACCCAGTACTTC
cdr3_aa: CASSVGGETQYF
v_call: TRBV9
d_call: -
clone_size: -
cdr3_length: 12
j_call: TRBJ2-5

cdr3_nt: TGCAGCGTGTCAGGGAATCAGCCCCAGCATTTT
cdr3_aa: CSVSGNQPQHF
v_call: TRBV29-1
d_call: -
clone_size: -
cdr3_length: 11
j_call: TRBJ1-5

cdr3_nt: TGTGCCTGGAGTGTACAAGGGCAGGAGCCCCAGCATTTT
cdr3_aa: CAWSVQGQEPQHF
v_call: TRBV30
d_call: -
clone_size: -
cdr3_length: 13
j_call: TRBJ1-5

cdr3_nt: TGTGCCAGCAGTCCGACAGGGAACACTGAAGCTTTCTTT
cdr3_aa: CASSPTGNTEAFF
v_call: TRBV6-6
d_call: -
clone_size: -
cdr3_length: 13
j_call: TRBJ1-1